The 12 T cell receptor beta chains listed next were all sequenced from one sample in a study of blood T cell repertoires in COVID-19. TCRdb's table, derived via immunoSEQ multiplex PCR, lists solely in-frame clones and lacks some. The sample includes 200,000 to 250,000 clones, around 82% of them seen just once. The sequenced material came from peripheral blood. These receptors were taken from a middle-aged woman with acute or convalescent COVID-19.

The rearrangement joins TRBV5-1 to TRBJ1-1, with a tentative D call TRBD1 (6 bases). CDR3 length equals 14 residues. Germline loops: CDR1 SGHRS, CDR2 YFSETQ. The V gene lost 3 bases and the J gene lost 7 bases, with 16 bases spanning the gap. The CDR3 DNA sequence: TGCGCCAGCAGCTGGGGACAAGCGATAAATGAAGCTTTCTTT. Translation: CASSWGQAINEAFF.

A few counts support this clone. The V and J genes are TRBV2 and TRBJ2-7, with 7 nucleotides matching TRBD1. V was clipped by 6 bases and J by 2 bases; unmatched bases: 4. This CDR3 region has 13 residues. CDR1 is SNHLY, CDR2 FYNNEI, per germline. CDR3 protein: CASSGQAPYEQYF. In DNA, the CDR3 is TGTGCCAGCAGCGGACAGGCGCCCTACGAGCAGTACTTC. Variable domain in full (rest from reference TRBV2 and TRBJ2-7): EPEVTQTPSHQVTQMGQEVILRCVPISNHLYFYWYRQILGQKVEFLVSFYNNEISEKSEIFDDQFSVERPDGSNFTLKIRSTKLEDSAMYFCASSGQAPYEQYFGPGTRLTVT.

V is TRBV7-9 and J is TRBJ2-2; 9 nucleotides line up with TRBD1. This CDR3 is 18 amino acids long. The germline gives CDR1 SEHNR, CDR2 FQNEAQ (reference sequence). The V gene end was trimmed by 5 bases and the J gene end by 0 bases; junction bases not matched to a gene: 10. The CDR3 reads CASSPRDRESANTGELFF. CDR3 nucleotide sequence: TGTGCCAGCAGCCCTCGGGACAGGGAATCGGCGAACACCGGGGAGCTGTTTTTT.

The gene calls are TRBV5-3 and TRBJ2-7, with 9 bases aligning to TRBD1. TRBV5-3 is marked as an open reading frame, function uncertain. Trimming removed 5 bases from V and 12 bases from J; junction bases left unmatched: 3. There are 10 residues in the CDR3. The CDR3 loop reads CARSSTGGYF. CDR3 nucleotide sequence: TGTGCCAGAAGTTCGACAGGGGGGTACTTC.

The V and J genes are TRBV6-5 and TRBJ1-2; 8 bases line up with TRBD1. V lost 6 bases to trimming and J lost 5 bases; unmatched junction nucleotides: 8. Germline values: CDR1 MNHEY, CDR2 SVGAGI. The CDR3 totals 14 residues. CDR3 protein: CASSDRGPGYGYTF. As DNA, the CDR3 is TGTGCCAGCAGCGACAGGGGACCTGGGTATGGCTACACCTTC.

This clone was seen only once. The V and J genes are TRBV19 and TRBJ1-6; 8 bases align to TRBD1. The germline V gene has CDR1 LNHDA and CDR2 SQIVND (reference sequence). V dropped 7 bases and J dropped 7; count of bases not matched to a gene: 9. There are 15 residues in the CDR3. The CDR3 region has the DNA TGTGCCAGTACCAGGGGGCGCGATAGGAATTCACCCCTCCACTTT. Protein: CASTRGRDRNSPLHF.

V gene TRBV7-2 combines with J gene TRBJ2-7; 12 bases fit TRBD1. Germline V CDR1 and CDR2: SGHTA, FQGNSA. The CDR3 extends over 16 amino acids. V lost 6 bases, J lost 7 bases, and 13 bases stayed unmatched. DNA for the CDR3: TGTGCCAGCAGTCAAAAGCTGTGGGACAGGGGGCGGGAGCAGTACTTC. This sequence encodes CASSQKLWDRGREQYF.

The chain links TRBV7-9 to TRBJ1-2, with D maybe TRBD1 (5 bases). This CDR3 is 14 amino acids long. Trimming left V 0 bases short and J 2 bases short, with 7 bases between. Germline-derived CDR1 and CDR2 are SEHNR and FQNEAQ (reference sequence). CDR3 sequence (DNA): TGTGCCAGCAGCTTAGCTGCAGGGAACTATGGCTACACCTTC. This gives the protein CASSLAAGNYGYTF.

The chain is built from TRBV27 and TRBJ1-5, with D possibly matching TRBD1 (6 bases). Germline CDR1 is MNHEY and CDR2 is SMNVEV (reference sequence). The CDR3 extends over 15 amino acids. The germline V and J ends were trimmed by 6 bases and 3 bases, with 15 bases remaining between them. The CDR3 sequence: CASSPHWTDNQPQHF. The DNA of the CDR3 is TGTGCCAGCAGCCCCCATTGGACAGACAATCAGCCCCAGCATTTT.

The chain is built from TRBV11-2 and TRBJ2-3; D might be TRBD1 (5 bases). The CDR3 loop spans 15 amino acids. Germline V gene lookup returns CDR1 SGHAT and CDR2 FQNNGV. Trimming cost V 5 bases and J 6 bases, with 18 bases left between them. The CDR3 coding sequence is TGTGCCAGCAGCCCATGGGGCCAAAAGACGGATACGCAGTATTTT. Translation gives CASSPWGQKTDTQYF. Supplemented by reference TRBV11-2 and TRBJ2-3, the full variable domain reads EAGVAQSPRYKIIEKRQSVAFWCNPISGHATLYWYQQILGQGPKLLIQFQNNGVVDDSQLPKDRFSAERLKGVDSTLKIQPAKLEDSAVYLCASSPWGQKTDTQYFGPGTRLTVL.

The chain has TRBV27 and TRBJ1-2; D perhaps matches TRBD1 (6 bases). Trimming took 4 bases from V and 1 from J, leaving 16 bases between them. Looked up from germline, CDR1 is MNHEY and CDR2 is SMNVEV (reference sequence). The CDR3 is made up of 16 amino acids. The CDR3 bases are TGTGCCAGCAGTTCGTCCCCGGGACACCTTAACTATGGCTACACCTTC. Residues: CASSSSPGHLNYGYTF.

The genes are TRBV2 and TRBJ1-2; TRBD1 matches 7 bases. Germline V gene data show CDR1 as SNHLY and CDR2 as FYNNEI. With 2 bases clipped from V and 4 bases from J, the junction kept 4 bases outside the gene matches. The CDR3 spans 14 residues. CDR3 region: CASSEQGGGYGYTF. The CDR3 coding sequence is TGTGCCAGCAGTGAACAAGGGGGCGGCTATGGCTACACCTTC. Variable domain in full (rest from reference TRBV2 and TRBJ1-2): EPEVTQTPSHQVTQMGQEVILRCVPISNHLYFYWYRQILGQKVEFLVSFYNNEISEKSEIFDDQFSVERPDGSNFTLKIRSTKLEDSAMYFCASSEQGGGYGYTFGSGTRLTVV.